What follows are 25 T cell receptor beta chains derived from one specimen sequenced in a study of blood T cells in healthy people across ages. Through a sample-barcoded 5' primer and a J-beta primer mix, a second PCR was run for roughly 6 to 11 cycles. Each CDR3 protein is one row after TCRdb ran MiXCR on the 5' RACE reads. Of 1.5 million to 2 million distinct CDR3 sequences listed, more than 35% are singletons. What was sequenced was blood. The receptors originated from a human donor in good health.

The chain has TRBV4-3 and TRBJ1-5, with TRBD1 as a possible D gene (6 bases). Germline V gene lookup returns CDR1 LGHNA and CDR2 YSLEER. The CDR3 is made up of 16 amino acids. Deletions cut 3 bases from V and 7 bases from J, with 19 bases between. The CDR3: CASSQDLDSSGQPQHF. In nucleotides, the CDR3 is TGCGCCAGCAGCCAGGACTTGGACAGCAGTGGCCAGCCCCAGCATTTT.

This sequence joins TRBV6-6 and TRBJ1-6; D is unclear. Germline CDR1 reads MNHNY; CDR2 reads SVGAGI (reference sequence). CDR3 length equals 15 residues. V was shortened by 7 bases and J by 0 bases, with 10 bases between the two germline ends. CDR3 bases: TGTGCCAGCACCAATGGGGACTCCTATAATTCACCCCTCCACTTT. The encoded protein is CASTNGDSYNSPLHF.

This clonotype was detected only a few times. This chain connects TRBV7-2 to TRBJ2-4; the D is unclear. This CDR3 is built from 16 residues. Trimming cost V 2 bases and J 3 bases, with 14 bases left between them. Germline V gene data show CDR1 as SGHTA and CDR2 as FQGNSA. CDR3 region: CASSLRPWIDKNIQYF. CDR3 bases: TGTGCCAGCAGCTTAAGGCCATGGATCGACAAAAACATTCAGTACTTC.

The chain recombines TRBV4-1 with TRBJ2-4, with 7 bases that match TRBD2. Germline V gene data show CDR1 as MGHRA and CDR2 as YSYEKL. V dropped 4 bases and J dropped 6; count of bases not matched to a gene: 6. This CDR3 has 14 amino acids. The CDR3 here is CASSLPGGGNIQYF. CDR3 DNA sequence: TGCGCCAGCAGCCTACCTGGGGGGGGAAACATTCAGTACTTC.

About this clonotype: Being one base from a much bigger clone, this may be a read error. V usage is TRBV13 and J usage is TRBJ2-4; 10 nucleotides agree with TRBD1. The V gene end was trimmed by 5 bases and the J gene end by 15 bases; junction bases not matched to a gene: 16. The germline CDR1 and CDR2 sequences are PRHDT and FYEKMQ (reference sequence). This CDR3 spans 15 amino acids. CDR3 coding DNA: TGTGCCAGCAGCCCCGGGACAGGGGCGGGCTACGAGCGGTACTTC. This translates into CASSPGTGAGYERYF. The whole variable domain, remainder taken from reference TRBV13 and TRBJ2-4, is AAGVIQSPRHLIKEKRETATLKCYPIPRHDTVYWYQQGPGQDPQFLISFYEKMQSDKGSIPDRFSAQQFSDYHSELNMSSLELGDSALYFCASSPGTGAGYERYFGAGTRLSVL.

The rearrangement links TRBV5-5 to TRBJ1-4, with D perhaps TRBD1 (5 bases). Germline V gene lookup returns CDR1 SGHKS and CDR2 YYEKEE (reference sequence). The CDR3 spans 15 residues. Trimming took 3 bases from V and 6 from J, leaving 15 bases between them. The chain's CDR3 is CASSWQGREDEKLFF. The CDR3 DNA sequence: TGTGCCAGCAGCTGGCAGGGTCGGGAGGATGAAAAACTGTTTTTT.

In this sample, this clonotype turned up a few times. This rearrangement joins TRBV29-1 to TRBJ2-3, with D maybe TRBD2 (5 bases). The CDR3 is 13 residues long. Germline V gene lookup returns CDR1 SQVTM and CDR2 ANQGSEA. CDR3 coding DNA: TGCAACGTGTACAATCCGGGAACAGATACGCAGTATTTT. It is translated as CNVYNPGTDTQYF.

This clonotype was seen a few times. V usage is TRBV5-1 and J usage is TRBJ2-1, with TRBD1 identical over 8 bases. V was pared by 3 bases and J by 1 base, with 9 bases of the junction left unmatched. This CDR3 is built from 17 residues. From germline, CDR1 is SGHRS and CDR2 YFSETQ. The CDR3 DNA reads TGCGCCAGCAGCTCGCCGACGAACAGGGGGTCCTACAATGAGCAGTTCTTC. Protein sequence: CASSSPTNRGSYNEQFF.

The V gene is TRBV6-6, the J gene TRBJ1-5; D might be TRBD1 (5 bases). V was shortened by 0 bases and J by 5 bases, with 8 bases between the two germline ends. The CDR3 has 14 residues. Germline V gives CDR1 MNHNY, CDR2 SVGAGI (reference sequence). The CDR3 nucleotides read TGTGCCAGCAGTTACTCGGGGGGGTATCAGCCCCAGCATTTT. Its protein is CASSYSGGYQPQHF.

The rearrangement joins TRBV28 to TRBJ2-1; D is perhaps TRBD2 (7 bases). The V gene lost 4 bases and the J gene lost 6 bases, with 16 bases spanning the gap. CDR1 and CDR2 (germline): MDHEN, SYDVKM. The CDR3 sequence is 15 residues long. CDR3 DNA: TGTGCCAGCAGTTCCGCTAGCGGACAGCTCAATGAGCAGTTCTTC. It translates to CASSSASGQLNEQFF.

The chain joins TRBV7-2 to TRBJ2-7, with 8 nucleotides matching TRBD1. The germline gives CDR1 SGHTA, CDR2 FQGNSA. With 5 bases clipped from V and 4 bases from J, the junction kept 4 bases outside the gene matches. There are 13 residues in the CDR3. CDR3 sequence (DNA): TGTGCCAGCAGCACGACAGGGGTTTACGAGCAGTACTTC. Amino acids: CASSTTGVYEQYF.

This chain joins TRBV7-9 and TRBJ2-4; no reliable D call. The J call is doubtful: the DNA matches TRBJ2-7 better. Germline CDR1 and CDR2: SEHNR and FQNEAQ (reference sequence). The CDR3 length is 12 residues. CDR3 in DNA: TGTGCCAGCGGTGGGGAAGGCTACGAGCAGTACTTC. This gives the protein CASGGEGYEQYF.

The CDR3 reads CASSSYRDYQETQYF. The CDR3 bases are TGCGCCAGCAGCTCCTACCGGGACTACCAAGAGACCCAGTACTTC. The gene calls are TRBV5-1 and TRBJ2-5, with D perhaps TRBD2 (6 bases). Germline V CDR1 and CDR2: SGHRS, YFSETQ. V lost 3 bases, J lost 0 bases, and 12 bases lay in between. The CDR3 spans 15 residues.

The sample holds a few counts of this clonotype. V usage is TRBV10-3 and J usage is TRBJ2-7; a possible D gene is TRBD2 (6 bases). TRBJ2-5 explains the end of the DNA better; the J call may be wrong. Germline CDR1 reads ENHRY; CDR2 reads SYGVKD. CDR3 length: 15 residues. In DNA form, the CDR3 reads TGTGCCATCAGTTCGGGACTGGGCGAGGGAGAGACCCAGTACTTC. Its translation: CAISSGLGEGETQYF.

The J gene is TRBJ2-3, the V gene TRBV20-1; D perhaps matches TRBD2 (6 bases). Trimming removed 5 bases at V and 0 bases at J, with 12 bases between. The germline V gene has CDR1 DFQATT and CDR2 SNEGSKA (reference sequence). The CDR3 contains 14 residues. Here the CDR3 DNA reads TGCAGTGCTCCTGGGACTTCGAGCACAGATACGCAGTATTTT. Encoded protein: CSAPGTSSTDTQYF.

This chain uses TRBV6-8 with TRBJ2-3; no clear D gene. This CDR3 region has 13 residues. The ends were cut back, 5 bases at V and 6 bases at J, with 12 bases in the middle. From germline, CDR1 is MNHGY and CDR2 SAAAGT. CDR3 sequence reads: CASSPFGPDTQYF. CDR3 nucleotides: TGTGCCAGCAGTCCCTTCGGACCCGATACGCAGTATTTT.

The chain links TRBV12-3 or TRBV12-4 to TRBJ2-7; 9 nucleotides line up with TRBD1. This CDR3 contains 17 residues. V lost 8 bases, J lost 4 bases, and 18 bases stayed unmatched. The CDR3 coding sequence is TGTGCCAGCGGCTTTTTGTTACAGGGGGCGTCCGGGTACGAGCAGTACTTC. Its protein is CASGFLLQGASGYEQYF.

In this sample, this clonotype turned up a few times. The V and J genes are TRBV4-1 and TRBJ2-1; D is undetermined. Germline CDR1 MGHRA, CDR2 YSYEKL. The length of the CDR3 is 13 residues. V dropped 2 bases and J dropped 9 bases, with 11 bases sitting between them. The CDR3 here is CASSQMVVAEQFF. DNA of the CDR3: TGCGCCAGCAGCCAAATGGTCGTCGCTGAGCAGTTCTTC.

This clonotype was counted between two and nine times. This chain uses TRBV9 with TRBJ1-5; D is ambiguous. V gave up 2 bases and J gave up 0 bases, with 9 bases separating them. The germline V gene encodes CDR1 SGDLS and CDR2 YYNGEE. CDR3 length: 15 residues. The CDR3 DNA sequence: TGTGCCAGCAGCGTGAATGGCGATAGCAATCAGCCCCAGCATTTT. Amino acids: CASSVNGDSNQPQHF.

A remark on this clonotype: One end of the junction does not line up with germline, which may come from a read error. This rearrangement joins TRBV6-5 to TRBJ1-1; D not resolved. CDR3 size: 13 residues. CDR1 is MNHEY and CDR2 is SVGAGI in the germline V gene. The CDR3: CAGSYSSGTEAFF. CDR3 in DNA: TGTGCCGGCAGTTACTCGAGTGGCACTGAAGCTTTCTTT.

The chain recombines TRBV5-1 with TRBJ2-4; possible D gene TRBD1, 5 bases. Per the germline V gene, CDR1 is SGHRS and CDR2 is YFSETQ. The length of the CDR3 is 16 residues. Trimming took 7 bases from V and 0 from J, leaving 17 bases between them. This chain's CDR3 is CASGSRVGEAKNIQYF. CDR3 coding DNA: TGCGCCAGCGGCTCTCGCGTAGGGGAAGCCAAAAACATTCAGTACTTC.

A few counts support this clonotype. The rearrangement uses TRBV29-1 and TRBJ2-1, with 9 bases matching TRBD2. Germline trimming cut 3 bases from V and 4 bases from J; bases unmatched to any gene: 1. The CDR3 is 13 amino acids. CDR1 is SQVTM and CDR2 is ANQGSEA in the germline V gene. Here the CDR3 DNA reads TGCAGCGTTGACACTAGCGGGTACAATGAGCAGTTCTTC. Translation: CSVDTSGYNEQFF.

This sequence joins TRBV7-8 and TRBJ2-7; no definite D call. Looked up from germline, CDR1 is SGHVS and CDR2 is FQNEAQ. The CDR3 has 15 residues. The V end was cut by 1 base, the J end by 0 bases, with 10 bases between. The CDR3 DNA follows: TGTGCCAGCAGCTTAGATGGCAGACACTCCTACGAGCAGTACTTC. It encodes CASSLDGRHSYEQYF.

J is TRBJ2-4 and V is TRBV5-1, with D possibly matching TRBD2 (6 bases). V shed 2 bases and J shed 13 bases, with 22 bases lying between them. Looked up from germline, CDR1 is SGHRS and CDR2 is YFSETQ. This CDR3 spans 15 amino acids. The CDR3 DNA sequence: TGCGCCAGCAGCTTCCGGGACGGGACTTCCCTTGGGCAGTACTTC. Translating it yields CASSFRDGTSLGQYF.

The chain has TRBV11-2 and TRBJ2-3; TRBD1 aligns across 7 bases. There are 13 residues in the CDR3. V shed 8 bases, J shed 0 bases, and the junction held 2 bases outside the gene matches. The germline CDR1 and CDR2 sequences are SGHAT and FQNNGV. CDR3 sequence (DNA): TGTGCCAGCGAGGGGGCTAGCACAGATACGCAGTATTTT. It encodes CASEGASTDTQYF.